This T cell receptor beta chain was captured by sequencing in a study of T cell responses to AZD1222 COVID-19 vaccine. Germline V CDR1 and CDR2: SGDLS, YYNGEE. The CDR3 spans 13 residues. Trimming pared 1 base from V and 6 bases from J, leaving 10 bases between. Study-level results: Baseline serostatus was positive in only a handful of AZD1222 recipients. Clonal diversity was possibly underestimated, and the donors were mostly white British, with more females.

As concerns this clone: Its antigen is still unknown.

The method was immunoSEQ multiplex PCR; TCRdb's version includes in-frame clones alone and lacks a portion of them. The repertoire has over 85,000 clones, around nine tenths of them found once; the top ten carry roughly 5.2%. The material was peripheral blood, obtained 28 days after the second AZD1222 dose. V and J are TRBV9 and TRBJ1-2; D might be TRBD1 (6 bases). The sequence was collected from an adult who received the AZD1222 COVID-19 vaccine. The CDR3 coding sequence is TGTGCCAGCAGCGTAAGACAGGACGATGGCTACACCTTC. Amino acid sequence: CASSVRQDDGYTF. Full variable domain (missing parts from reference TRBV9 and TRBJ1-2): DSGVTQTPKHLITATGQRVTLRCSPRSGDLSVYWYQQSLDQGLQFLIQYYNGEERAKGNILERFSAQQFPDLHSELNLSSLELGDSALYFCASSVRQDDGYTFGSGTRLTVV.